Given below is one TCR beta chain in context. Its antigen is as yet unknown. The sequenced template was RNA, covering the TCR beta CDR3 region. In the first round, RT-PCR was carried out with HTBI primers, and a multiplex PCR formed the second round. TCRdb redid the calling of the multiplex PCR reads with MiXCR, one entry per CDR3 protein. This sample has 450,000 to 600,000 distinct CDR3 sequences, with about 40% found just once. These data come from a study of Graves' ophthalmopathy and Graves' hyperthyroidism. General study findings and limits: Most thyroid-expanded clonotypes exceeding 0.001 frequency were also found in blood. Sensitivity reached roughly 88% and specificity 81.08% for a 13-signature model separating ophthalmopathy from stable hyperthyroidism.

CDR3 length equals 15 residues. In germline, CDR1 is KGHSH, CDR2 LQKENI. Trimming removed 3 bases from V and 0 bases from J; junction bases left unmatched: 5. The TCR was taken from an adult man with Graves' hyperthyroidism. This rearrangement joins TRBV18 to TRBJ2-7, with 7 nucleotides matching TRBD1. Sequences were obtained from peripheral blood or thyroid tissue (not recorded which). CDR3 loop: CASSPNRGNSYEQYF. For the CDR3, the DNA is TGTGCCAGCTCACCGAACAGGGGTAACTCCTACGAGCAGTACTTC.